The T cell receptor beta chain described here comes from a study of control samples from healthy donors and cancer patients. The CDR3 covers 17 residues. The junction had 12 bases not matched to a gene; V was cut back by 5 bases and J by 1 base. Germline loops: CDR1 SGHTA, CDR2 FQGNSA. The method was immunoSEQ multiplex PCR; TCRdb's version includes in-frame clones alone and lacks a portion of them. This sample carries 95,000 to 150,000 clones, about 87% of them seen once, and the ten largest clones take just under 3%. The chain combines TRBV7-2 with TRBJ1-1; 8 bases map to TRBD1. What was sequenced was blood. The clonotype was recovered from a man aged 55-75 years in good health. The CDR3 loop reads CASSQPPRGRGNTEAFF. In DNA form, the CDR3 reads TGTGCCAGCAGCCAACCACCCAGGGGGCGCGGGAACACTGAAGCTTTCTTT.